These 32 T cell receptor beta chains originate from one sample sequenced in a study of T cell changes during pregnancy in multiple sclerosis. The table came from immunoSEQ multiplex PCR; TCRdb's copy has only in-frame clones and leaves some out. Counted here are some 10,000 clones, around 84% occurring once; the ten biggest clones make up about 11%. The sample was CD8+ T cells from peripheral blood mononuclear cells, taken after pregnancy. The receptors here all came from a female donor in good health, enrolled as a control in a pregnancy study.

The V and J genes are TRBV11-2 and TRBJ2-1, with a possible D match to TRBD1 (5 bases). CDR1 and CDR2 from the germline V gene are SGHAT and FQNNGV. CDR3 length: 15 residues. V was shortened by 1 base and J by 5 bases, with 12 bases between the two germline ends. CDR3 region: CASSLVVGPDNEQFF. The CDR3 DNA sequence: TGTGCCAGCAGCTTAGTCGTGGGGCCAGACAATGAGCAGTTCTTC.

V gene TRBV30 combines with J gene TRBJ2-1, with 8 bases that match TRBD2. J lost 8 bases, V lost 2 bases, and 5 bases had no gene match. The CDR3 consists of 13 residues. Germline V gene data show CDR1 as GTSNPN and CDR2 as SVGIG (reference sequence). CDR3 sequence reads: CAWSTGGRDEQFF. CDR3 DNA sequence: TGTGCCTGGAGTACGGGGGGGCGGGATGAGCAGTTCTTC.

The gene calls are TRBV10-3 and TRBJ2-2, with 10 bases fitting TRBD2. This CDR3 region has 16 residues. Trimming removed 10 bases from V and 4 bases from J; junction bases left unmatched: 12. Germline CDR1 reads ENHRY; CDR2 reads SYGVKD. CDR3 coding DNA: TGTGCCACACACCATCACCCTAGCGGGAGCACCGGGGAGCTGTTTTTT. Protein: CATHHHPSGSTGELFF.

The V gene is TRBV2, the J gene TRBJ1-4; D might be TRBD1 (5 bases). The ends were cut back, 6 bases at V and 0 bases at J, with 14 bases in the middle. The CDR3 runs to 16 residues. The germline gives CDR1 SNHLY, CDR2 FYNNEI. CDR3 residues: CASSLRDSATNEKLFF. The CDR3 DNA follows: TGTGCCAGCAGCCTCAGGGACTCGGCAACTAATGAAAAACTGTTTTTT. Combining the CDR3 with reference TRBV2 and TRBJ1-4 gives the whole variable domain EPEVTQTPSHQVTQMGQEVILRCVPISNHLYFYWYRQILGQKVEFLVSFYNNEISEKSEIFDDQFSVERPDGSNFTLKIRSTKLEDSAMYFCASSLRDSATNEKLFFGSGTQLSVL.

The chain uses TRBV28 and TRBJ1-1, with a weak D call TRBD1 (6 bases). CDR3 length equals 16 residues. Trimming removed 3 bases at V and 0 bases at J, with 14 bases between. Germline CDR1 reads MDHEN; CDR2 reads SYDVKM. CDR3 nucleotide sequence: TGTGCCAGCAGTTTCCATTACACAGGGATGAACACTGAAGCTTTCTTT. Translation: CASSFHYTGMNTEAFF.

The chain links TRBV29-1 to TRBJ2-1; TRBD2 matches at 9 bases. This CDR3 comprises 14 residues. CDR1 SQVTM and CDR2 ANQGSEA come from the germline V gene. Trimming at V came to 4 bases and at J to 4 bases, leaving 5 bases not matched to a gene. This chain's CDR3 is CSVGSAGGYNEQFF. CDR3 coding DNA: TGCAGCGTTGGTTCGGCGGGAGGGTACAATGAGCAGTTCTTC.

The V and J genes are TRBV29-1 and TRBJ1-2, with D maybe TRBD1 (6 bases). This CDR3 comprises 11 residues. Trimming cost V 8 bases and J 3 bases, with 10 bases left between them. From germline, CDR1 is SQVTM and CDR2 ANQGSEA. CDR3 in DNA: TGCAGCACAGGGTCTGACTATGGCTACACCTTC. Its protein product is CSTGSDYGYTF. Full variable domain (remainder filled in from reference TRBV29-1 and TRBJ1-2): SAVISQKPSRDICQRGTSLTIQCQVDSQVTMMFWYRQQPGQSLTLIATANQGSEATYESGFVIDKFPISRPNLTFSTLTVSNMSPEDSSIYLCSTGSDYGYTFGSGTRLTVV.

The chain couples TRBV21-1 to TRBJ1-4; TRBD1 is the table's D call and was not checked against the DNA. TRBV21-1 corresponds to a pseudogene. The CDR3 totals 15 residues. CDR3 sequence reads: CASSTLTGTNEKLFF. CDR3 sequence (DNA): TGTGCCAGCAGCACCCTGACAGGCACTAATGAAAAACTGTTTTTT.

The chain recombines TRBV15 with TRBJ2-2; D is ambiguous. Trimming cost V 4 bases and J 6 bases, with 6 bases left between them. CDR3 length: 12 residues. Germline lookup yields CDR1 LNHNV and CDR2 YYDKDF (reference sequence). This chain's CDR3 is CATSIHSGELFF. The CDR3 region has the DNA TGTGCCACCAGCATTCATTCCGGGGAGCTGTTTTTT.

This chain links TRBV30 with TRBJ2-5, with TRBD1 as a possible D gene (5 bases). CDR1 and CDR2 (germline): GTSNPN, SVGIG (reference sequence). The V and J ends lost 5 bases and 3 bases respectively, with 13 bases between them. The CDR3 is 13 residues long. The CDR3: CAWSRAVKETQYF. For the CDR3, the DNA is TGTGCCTGGTCCAGGGCAGTAAAAGAGACCCAGTACTTC.

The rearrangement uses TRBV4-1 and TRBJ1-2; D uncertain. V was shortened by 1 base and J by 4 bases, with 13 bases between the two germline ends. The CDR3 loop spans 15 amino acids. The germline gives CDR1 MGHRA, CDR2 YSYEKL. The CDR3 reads CASSQVGLESYGYTF. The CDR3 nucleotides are TGCGCCAGCAGCCAAGTCGGCCTGGAGAGCTATGGCTACACCTTC.

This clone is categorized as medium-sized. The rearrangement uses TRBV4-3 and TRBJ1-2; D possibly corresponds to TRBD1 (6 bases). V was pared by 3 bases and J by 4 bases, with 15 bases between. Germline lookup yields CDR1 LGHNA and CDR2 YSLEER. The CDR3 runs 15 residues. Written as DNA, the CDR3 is TGCGCCAGCAGCCACCTAGGGCAGGGGATCTATGGCTACACCTTC. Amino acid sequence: CASSHLGQGIYGYTF.

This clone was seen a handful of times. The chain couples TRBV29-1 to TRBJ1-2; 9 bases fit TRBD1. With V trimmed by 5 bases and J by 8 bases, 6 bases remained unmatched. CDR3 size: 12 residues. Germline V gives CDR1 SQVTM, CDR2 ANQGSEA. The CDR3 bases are TGCAGCGTTCCAACAGGGGGCGCAGGCTACACCTTC. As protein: CSVPTGGAGYTF.

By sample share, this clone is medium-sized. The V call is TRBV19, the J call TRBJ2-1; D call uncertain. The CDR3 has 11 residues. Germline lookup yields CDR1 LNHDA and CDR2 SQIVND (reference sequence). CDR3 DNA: TGTGGGGCGAGTTCCTACAATGAGCAGTTCTTC. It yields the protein CGASSYNEQFF.

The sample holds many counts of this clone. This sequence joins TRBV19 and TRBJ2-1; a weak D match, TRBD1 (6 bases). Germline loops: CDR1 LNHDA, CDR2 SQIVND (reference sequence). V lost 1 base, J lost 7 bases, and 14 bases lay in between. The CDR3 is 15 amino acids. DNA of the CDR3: TGTGCCAGTAGTATAGGGGACACCAGTTTGAATGAGCAGTTCTTC. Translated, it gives CASSIGDTSLNEQFF.

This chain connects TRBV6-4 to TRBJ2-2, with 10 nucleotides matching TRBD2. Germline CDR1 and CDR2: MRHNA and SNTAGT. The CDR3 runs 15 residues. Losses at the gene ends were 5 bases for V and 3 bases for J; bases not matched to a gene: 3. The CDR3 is CASSRLAGDTGELFF. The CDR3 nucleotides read TGTGCCAGCAGTCGGCTAGCGGGAGACACCGGGGAGCTGTTTTTT.

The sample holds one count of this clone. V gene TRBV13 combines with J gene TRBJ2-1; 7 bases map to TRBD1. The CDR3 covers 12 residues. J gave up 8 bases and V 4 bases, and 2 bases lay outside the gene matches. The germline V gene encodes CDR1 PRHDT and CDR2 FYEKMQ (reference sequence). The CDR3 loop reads CASSYRGDEQFF. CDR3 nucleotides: TGTGCCAGCAGCTACAGGGGCGATGAGCAGTTCTTC. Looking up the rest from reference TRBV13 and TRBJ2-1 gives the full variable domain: AAGVIQSPRHLIKEKRETATLKCYPIPRHDTVYWYQQGPGQDPQFLISFYEKMQSDKGSIPDRFSAQQFSDYHSELNMSSLELGDSALYFCASSYRGDEQFFGPGTRLTVL.

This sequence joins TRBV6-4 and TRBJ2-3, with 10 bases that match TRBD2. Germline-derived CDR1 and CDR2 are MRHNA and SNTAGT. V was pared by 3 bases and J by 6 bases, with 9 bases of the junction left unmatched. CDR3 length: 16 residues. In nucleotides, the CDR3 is TGTGCCAGCAGTGAGGCTAGCGGGAGTGTGGCGGATACGCAGTATTTT. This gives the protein CASSEASGSVADTQYF.

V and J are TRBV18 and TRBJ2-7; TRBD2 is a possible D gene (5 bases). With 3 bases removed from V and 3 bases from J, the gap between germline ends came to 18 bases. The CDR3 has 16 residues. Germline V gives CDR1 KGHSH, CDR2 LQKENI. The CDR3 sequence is CASSPVAWEQDYEQYF. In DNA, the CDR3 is TGTGCCAGCTCACCTGTAGCGTGGGAACAAGACTACGAGCAGTACTTC.

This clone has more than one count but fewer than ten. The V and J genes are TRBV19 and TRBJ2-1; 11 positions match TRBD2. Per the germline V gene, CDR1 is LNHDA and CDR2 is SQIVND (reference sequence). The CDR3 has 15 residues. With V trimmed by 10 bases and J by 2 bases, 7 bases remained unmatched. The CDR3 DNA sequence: TGTGCCACCTCACTGACTAGCGGGGCCTACAATGAGCAGTTCTTC. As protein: CATSLTSGAYNEQFF.

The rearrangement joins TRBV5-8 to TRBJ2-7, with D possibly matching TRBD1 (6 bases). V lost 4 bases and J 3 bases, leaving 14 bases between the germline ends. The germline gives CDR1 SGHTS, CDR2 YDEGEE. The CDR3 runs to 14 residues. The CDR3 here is CASSPQGSNYEQYF. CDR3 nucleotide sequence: TGTGCCAGCAGCCCTCAGGGGTCTAACTACGAGCAGTACTTC.

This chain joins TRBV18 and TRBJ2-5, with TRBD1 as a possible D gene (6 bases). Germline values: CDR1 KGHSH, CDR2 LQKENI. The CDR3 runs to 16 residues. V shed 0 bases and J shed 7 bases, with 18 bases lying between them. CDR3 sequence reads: CASSPPFGQTMSTQYF. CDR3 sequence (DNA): TGTGCCAGCTCACCACCGTTCGGACAGACTATGTCGACCCAGTACTTC.

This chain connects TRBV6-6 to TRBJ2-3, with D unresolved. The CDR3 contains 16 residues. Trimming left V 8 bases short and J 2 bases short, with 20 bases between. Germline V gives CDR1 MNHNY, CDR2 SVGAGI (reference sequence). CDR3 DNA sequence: TGTGCCAGCTCCATGGGCCCCGTTAAGTTCACAGATACGCAGTATTTT. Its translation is CASSMGPVKFTDTQYF.

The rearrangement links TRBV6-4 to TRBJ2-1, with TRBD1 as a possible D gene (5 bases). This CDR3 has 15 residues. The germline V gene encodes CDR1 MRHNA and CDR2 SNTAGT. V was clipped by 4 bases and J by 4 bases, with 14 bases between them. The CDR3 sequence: CASSATPTVYNEQFF. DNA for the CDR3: TGTGCCAGCAGTGCCACTCCGACAGTATACAATGAGCAGTTCTTC.

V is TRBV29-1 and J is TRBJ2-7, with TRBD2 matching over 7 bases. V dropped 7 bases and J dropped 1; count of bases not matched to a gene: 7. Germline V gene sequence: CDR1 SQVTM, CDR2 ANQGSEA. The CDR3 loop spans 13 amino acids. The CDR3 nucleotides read TGCAGCGGCTGGGGGGGGGAATCCTACGAGCAGTACTTC. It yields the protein CSGWGGESYEQYF.

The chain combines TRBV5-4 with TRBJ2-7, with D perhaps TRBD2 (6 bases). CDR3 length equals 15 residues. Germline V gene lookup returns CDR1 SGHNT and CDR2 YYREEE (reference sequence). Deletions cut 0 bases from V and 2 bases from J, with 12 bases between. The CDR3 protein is CASSLEGLHPYEQYF. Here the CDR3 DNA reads TGTGCCAGCAGCTTGGAGGGACTCCACCCCTACGAGCAGTACTTC.

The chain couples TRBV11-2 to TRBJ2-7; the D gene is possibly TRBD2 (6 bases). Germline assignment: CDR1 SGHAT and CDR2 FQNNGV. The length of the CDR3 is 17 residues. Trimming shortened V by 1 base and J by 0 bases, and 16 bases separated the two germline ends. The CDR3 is CASSLGRGGIRSYEQYF. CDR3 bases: TGTGCCAGCAGCTTAGGAAGGGGCGGGATCCGCTCCTACGAGCAGTACTTC. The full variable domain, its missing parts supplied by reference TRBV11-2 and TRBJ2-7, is EAGVAQSPRYKIIEKRQSVAFWCNPISGHATLYWYQQILGQGPKLLIQFQNNGVVDDSQLPKDRFSAERLKGVDSTLKIQPAKLEDSAVYLCASSLGRGGIRSYEQYFGPGTRLTVT.

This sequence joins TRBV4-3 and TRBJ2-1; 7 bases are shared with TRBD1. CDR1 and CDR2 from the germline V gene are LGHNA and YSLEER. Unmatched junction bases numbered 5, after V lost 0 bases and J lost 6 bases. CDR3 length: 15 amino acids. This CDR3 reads CASSQEETGSNEQFF. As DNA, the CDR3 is TGCGCCAGCAGCCAAGAAGAGACAGGGTCCAATGAGCAGTTCTTC.

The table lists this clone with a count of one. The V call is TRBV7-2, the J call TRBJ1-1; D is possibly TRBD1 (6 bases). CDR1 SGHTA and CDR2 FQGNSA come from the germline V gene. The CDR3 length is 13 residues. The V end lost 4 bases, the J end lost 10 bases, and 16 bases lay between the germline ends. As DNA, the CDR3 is TGTGCCAGCAGCTACGTTGGGGGCGCGAGAGCTTTCTTT. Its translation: CASSYVGGARAFF.

The CDR3 DNA is TGTGCCACCTCGCAAACCCCTAGCGGGGGGCACAATGAGCAGTTCTTC. This gives the protein CATSQTPSGGHNEQFF. The chain has TRBV19 and TRBJ2-1; TRBD2 matches 11 bases. Germline values: CDR1 LNHDA, CDR2 SQIVND (reference sequence). Trimming cost V 10 bases and J 5 bases; bases outside gene matches: 13. This CDR3 is 16 amino acids long.

The CDR3 spells CASSQSTGGSYNEQFF. DNA of the CDR3: TGCGCCAGCAGCCAATCTACTGGCGGCTCCTACAATGAGCAGTTCTTC. The chain has TRBV4-1 and TRBJ2-1; unclear D gene. CDR3 length equals 16 residues. Germline V gene sequence: CDR1 MGHRA, CDR2 YSYEKL. V was shortened by 2 bases and J by 0 bases, with 11 bases between the two germline ends.

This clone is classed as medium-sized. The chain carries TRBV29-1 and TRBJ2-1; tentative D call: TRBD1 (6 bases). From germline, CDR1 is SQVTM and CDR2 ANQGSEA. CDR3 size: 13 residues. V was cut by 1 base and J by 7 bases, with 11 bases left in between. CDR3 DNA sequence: TGCAGCGTTGAAGGAACAGGGTTGAATGAGCAGTTCTTC. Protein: CSVEGTGLNEQFF.